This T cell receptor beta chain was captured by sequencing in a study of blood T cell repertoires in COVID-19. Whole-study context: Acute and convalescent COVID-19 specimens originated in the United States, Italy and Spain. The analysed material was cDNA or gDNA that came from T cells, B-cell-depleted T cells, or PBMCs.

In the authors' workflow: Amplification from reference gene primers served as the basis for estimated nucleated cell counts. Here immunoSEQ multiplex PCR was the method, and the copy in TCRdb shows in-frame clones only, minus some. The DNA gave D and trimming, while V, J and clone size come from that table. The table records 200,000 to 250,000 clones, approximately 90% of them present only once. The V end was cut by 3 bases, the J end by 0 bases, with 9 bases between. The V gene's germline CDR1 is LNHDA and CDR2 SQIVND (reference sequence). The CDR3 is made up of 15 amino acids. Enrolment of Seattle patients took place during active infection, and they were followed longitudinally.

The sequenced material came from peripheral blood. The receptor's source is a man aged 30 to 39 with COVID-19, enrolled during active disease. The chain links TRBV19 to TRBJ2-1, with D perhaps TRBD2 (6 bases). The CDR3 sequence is CASSIGGYSYNEQFF. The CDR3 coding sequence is TGTGCCAGTAGTATTGGAGGGTACTCCTACAATGAGCAGTTCTTC.